This TCR beta chain was recovered during a study of early T cells in non-severe SARS-CoV-2 infection. Overall study context: Sequencing of unsorted whole blood was done on bulk RNA, leaving chains unpaired.

Study findings and constraints: The VDJdb matching leaned toward anti-spike CD8 responses and overlooked private and CD4 specificities.

Trimming cost V 1 base and J 0 bases, with 8 bases left between them. The CDR3 extends over 15 amino acids. From germline, CDR1 is SGHDN and CDR2 FVKESK. A remark on this clonotype: Its antigen is as yet unknown.

TCRdb reanalysed the 5' RACE reads using MiXCR and keeps one entry per CDR3 protein. The data hold about 56,000 distinct CDR3 sequences, with 8% to 11% observed a single time. Input material: whole blood. This receptor was obtained from an adult who was a healthcare worker with PCR-confirmed SARS-CoV-2 infection or an uninfected control (not recorded which). This rearrangement joins TRBV14 to TRBJ2-3; D call uncertain. CDR3 in amino acids: CASSQGLSSTDTQYF. CDR3 in DNA: TGTGCCAGCAGCCAAGGACTTTCAAGCACAGATACGCAGTATTTT.